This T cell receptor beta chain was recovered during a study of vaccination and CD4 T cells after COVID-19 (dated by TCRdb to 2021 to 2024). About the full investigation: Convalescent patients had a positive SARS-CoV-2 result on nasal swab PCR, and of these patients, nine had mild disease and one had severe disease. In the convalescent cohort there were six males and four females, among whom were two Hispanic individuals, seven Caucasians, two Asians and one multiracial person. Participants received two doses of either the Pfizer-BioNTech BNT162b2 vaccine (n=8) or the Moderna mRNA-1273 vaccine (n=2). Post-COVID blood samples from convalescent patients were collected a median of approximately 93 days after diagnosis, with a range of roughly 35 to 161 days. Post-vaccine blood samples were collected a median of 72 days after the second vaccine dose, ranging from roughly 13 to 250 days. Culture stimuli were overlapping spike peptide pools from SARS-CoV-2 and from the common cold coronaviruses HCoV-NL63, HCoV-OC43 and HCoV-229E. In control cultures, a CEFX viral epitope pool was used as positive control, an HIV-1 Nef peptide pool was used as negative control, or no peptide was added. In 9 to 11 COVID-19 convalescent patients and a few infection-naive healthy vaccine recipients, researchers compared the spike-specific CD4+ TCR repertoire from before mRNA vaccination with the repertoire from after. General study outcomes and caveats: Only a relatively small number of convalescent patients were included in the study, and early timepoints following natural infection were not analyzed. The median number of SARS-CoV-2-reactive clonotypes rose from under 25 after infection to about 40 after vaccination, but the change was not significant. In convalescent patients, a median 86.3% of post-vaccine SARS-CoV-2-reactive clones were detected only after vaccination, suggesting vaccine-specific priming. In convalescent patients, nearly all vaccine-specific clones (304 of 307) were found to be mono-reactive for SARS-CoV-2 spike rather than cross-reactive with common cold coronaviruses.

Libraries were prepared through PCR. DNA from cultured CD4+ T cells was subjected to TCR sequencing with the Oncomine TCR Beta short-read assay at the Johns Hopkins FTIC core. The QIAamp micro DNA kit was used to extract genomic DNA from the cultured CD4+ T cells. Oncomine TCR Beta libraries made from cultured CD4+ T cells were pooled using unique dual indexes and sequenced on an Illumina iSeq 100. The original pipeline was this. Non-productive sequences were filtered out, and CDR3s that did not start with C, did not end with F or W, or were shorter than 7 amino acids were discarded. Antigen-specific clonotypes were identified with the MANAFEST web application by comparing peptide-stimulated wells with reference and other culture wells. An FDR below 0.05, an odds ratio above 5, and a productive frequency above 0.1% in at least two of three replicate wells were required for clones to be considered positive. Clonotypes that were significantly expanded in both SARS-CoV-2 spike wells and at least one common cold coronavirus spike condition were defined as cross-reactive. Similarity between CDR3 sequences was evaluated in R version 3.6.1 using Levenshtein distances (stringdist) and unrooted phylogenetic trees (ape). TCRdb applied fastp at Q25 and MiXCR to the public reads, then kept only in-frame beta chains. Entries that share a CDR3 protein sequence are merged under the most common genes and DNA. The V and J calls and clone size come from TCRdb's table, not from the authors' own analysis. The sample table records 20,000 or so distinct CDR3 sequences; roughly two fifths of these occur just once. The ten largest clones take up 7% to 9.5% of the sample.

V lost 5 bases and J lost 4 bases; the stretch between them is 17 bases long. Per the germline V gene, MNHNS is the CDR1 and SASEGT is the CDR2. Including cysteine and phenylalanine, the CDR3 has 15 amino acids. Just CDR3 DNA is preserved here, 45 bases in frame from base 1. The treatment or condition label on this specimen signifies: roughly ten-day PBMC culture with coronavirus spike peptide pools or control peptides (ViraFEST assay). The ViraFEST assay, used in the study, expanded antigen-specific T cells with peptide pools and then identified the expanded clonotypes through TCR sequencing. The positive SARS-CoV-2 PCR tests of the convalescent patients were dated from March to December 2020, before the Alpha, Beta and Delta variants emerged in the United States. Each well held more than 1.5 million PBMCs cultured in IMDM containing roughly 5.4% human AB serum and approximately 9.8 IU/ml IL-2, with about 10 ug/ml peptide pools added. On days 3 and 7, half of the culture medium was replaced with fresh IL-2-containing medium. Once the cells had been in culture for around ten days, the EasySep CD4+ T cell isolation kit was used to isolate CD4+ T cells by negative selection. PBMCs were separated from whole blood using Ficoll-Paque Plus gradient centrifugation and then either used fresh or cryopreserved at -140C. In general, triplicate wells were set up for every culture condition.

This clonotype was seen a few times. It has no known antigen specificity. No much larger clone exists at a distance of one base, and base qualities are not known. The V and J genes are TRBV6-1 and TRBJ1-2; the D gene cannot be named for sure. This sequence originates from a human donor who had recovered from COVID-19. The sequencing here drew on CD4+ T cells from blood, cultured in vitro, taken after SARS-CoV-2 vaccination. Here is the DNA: TGTGCCAGCAGTCCTTTTGGCGCCCGTGGCTATGGCTACACCTTC. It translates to CASSPFGARGYGYTF.